Presented here are 15 T cell receptor beta chains from one specimen sequenced in a study of CD8+CD57+ T cells in acquired aplastic anemia. Before being chosen for sequencing, patients had shown CD8+CD57+ cell expansion by flow cytometry. Genomic DNA acted as the template from which TCR beta VDJ combination and CDR3 sequence profiling were carried out. TCRdb called the reads again in MiXCR, with one record for every CDR3 protein. The sample gives about 160,000 distinct CDR3 sequences, 70% to 75% of which show up once; 40% to 60% is in the top ten. The sample was sorted CD4+, CD8+, or CD8+CD57+ T cells (not recorded which) from PBMCs. These receptors were collected from a human donor with aplastic anemia.

The chain employs TRBV7-2 and TRBJ2-6; possible D gene TRBD2, 5 bases. There are 17 residues in the CDR3. Trimming took 5 bases from V and 2 from J, leaving 16 bases between them. Per germline, CDR1 SGHTA and CDR2 FQGNSA. CDR3 sequence reads: CASSPSGYPTGANVLTF. The CDR3 coding sequence is TGTGCCAGCAGCCCCTCGGGGTACCCAACTGGGGCCAACGTCCTGACTTTC.

The gene calls are TRBV12-3 or TRBV12-4 and TRBJ2-7; 8 nucleotides align to TRBD2. Unmatched junction bases numbered 14, after V lost 6 bases and J lost 7 bases. The CDR3 is made up of 15 amino acids. CDR3 amino acids: CASRVSGTPSGEQYF. The CDR3 DNA sequence: TGTGCCAGCAGAGTTAGCGGGACTCCCTCGGGGGAGCAGTACTTC.

V and J are TRBV24-1 and TRBJ2-1; D could derive from TRBD1 or TRBD2 (6 bases each). Germline V gives CDR1 KGHDR, CDR2 SFDVKD. Between the trimmed V and J ends, which lost 4 bases and 7 bases, there was a span of 16 bases. The CDR3 loop spans 15 amino acids. The CDR3 here is CATSEGGDRRNEQFF. DNA for the CDR3: TGTGCCACCAGTGAGGGGGGCGACAGGAGGAATGAGCAGTTCTTC.

This clonotype has a single count. A much bigger clone sits one base away, suggesting this may be a read error. J is TRBJ1-1 and V is TRBV9; D is ambiguous. The CDR3 contains 15 residues. Looked up from germline, CDR1 is SGDLS and CDR2 is YYNGEE. CDR3 nucleotides: TGTGCCGGCAGCCCTCGAGGGAATATGAACACTGAAGCTTTCTTT. Translating it yields CAGSPRGNMNTEAFF.

This clonotype showed up just once. The chain carries TRBV20-1 and TRBJ1-2; possibly TRBD1 for D (5 bases). V dropped 5 bases and J dropped 3 bases, with 13 bases sitting between them. The germline CDR1 and CDR2 sequences are DFQATT and SNEGSKA (reference sequence). The CDR3 spans 13 residues. The CDR3 DNA follows: TGCAGTGCTCGCCTTTTACAGGACTATGGCTACACCTTC. Encoded protein: CSARLLQDYGYTF.

This rearrangement joins TRBV11-2 to TRBJ2-7; D is unclear. CDR3 length: 11 amino acids. V shed 4 bases and J shed 3 bases, with 4 bases lying between them. Germline CDR1 SGHAT, CDR2 FQNNGV. The CDR3 DNA follows: TGTGCCAGCAGCTACCACTACGAGCAGTACTTC. Protein sequence: CASSYHYEQYF.

V usage is TRBV6-5 and J usage is TRBJ1-5, with 7 bases identical to TRBD1. This CDR3 has 16 residues. Germline CDR1 and CDR2: MNHEY and SVGAGI. V lost 10 bases to trimming and J lost 4 bases; unmatched junction nucleotides: 16. This chain's CDR3 is CATSVNKGARNQPQHF. CDR3 DNA: TGTGCCACCTCAGTTAATAAGGGGGCGAGGAATCAGCCCCAGCATTTT.

V and J are TRBV7-3 and TRBJ2-3; D ambiguous. Trimming stripped 3 bases from V and 4 bases from J, with 8 bases between. Per germline, CDR1 SGHTA and CDR2 FQGTGA. The CDR3 covers 13 residues. The CDR3 DNA sequence: TGTGCCAGCAGCTTCACGCGTTCAGATACGCAGTATTTT. Protein product: CASSFTRSDTQYF.

The chain couples TRBV27 to TRBJ2-7; 10 bases fit TRBD2. The CDR3 is 15 amino acids. The J segment lost 3 bases and the V segment lost 5 bases, leaving 7 bases of the junction unmatched. Germline assignment: CDR1 MNHEY and CDR2 SMNVEV (reference sequence). The CDR3 reads CASSSPGLARYEQYF. CDR3 DNA: TGTGCCAGCAGTAGTCCGGGACTAGCGCGCTACGAGCAGTACTTC.

The DNA of the CDR3 is TGTGCCAGCAGCTTAGGCGGGGGGCCTAGCAATGAGCAGTTCTTC. Encoded protein: CASSLGGGPSNEQFF. This rearrangement joins TRBV7-6 to TRBJ2-1, with TRBD2 matching over 8 bases. The junction had 5 bases not matched to a gene; V was cut back by 1 base and J by 6 bases. Germline V gives CDR1 SGHVS, CDR2 FNYEAQ. This CDR3 has 15 amino acids.

The chain is built from TRBV24-1 and TRBJ2-7, with D unresolved. V was trimmed by 4 bases and J by 3 bases, leaving 6 bases between them. Germline V gene data show CDR1 as KGHDR and CDR2 as SFDVKD. The CDR3 loop spans 12 amino acids. The CDR3 reads CATSDNNYEQYF. CDR3 coding DNA: TGTGCCACCAGTGACAATAACTACGAGCAGTACTTC.

This clonotype appeared a few times. The chain links TRBV12-3 or TRBV12-4 to TRBJ2-7; D ambiguous. Trimming pared 5 bases from V and 4 bases from J, leaving 6 bases between. CDR3 length: 11 residues. CDR3: CASSELYEQYF. CDR3 nucleotide sequence: TGTGCCAGCAGTGAGTTGTACGAGCAGTACTTC.

This clonotype was counted a few times. The chain has TRBV7-2 and TRBJ1-2; possible D gene TRBD1, 6 bases. The germline CDR1 and CDR2 sequences are SGHTA and FQGNSA. CDR3 length: 14 amino acids. V lost 7 bases to trimming and J lost 5 bases, with 17 bases between them. The CDR3 sequence: CASTENREGYGYTF. The CDR3 region has the DNA TGTGCCAGCACTGAGAACAGGGAGGGGTATGGCTACACCTTC.

This clonotype was detected a few times. This chain links TRBV28 with TRBJ1-5, with 8 bases aligning to TRBD1. This CDR3 contains 16 residues. J gave up 7 bases and V 7 bases, and 15 bases lay outside the gene matches. Germline V gives CDR1 MDHEN, CDR2 SYDVKM. CDR3 in amino acids: CASMTQGALLGQPQHF. The CDR3 DNA is TGTGCCAGCATGACCCAGGGGGCTCTATTAGGCCAGCCCCAGCATTTT.

This chain uses TRBV7-9 with TRBJ2-1; perhaps D is TRBD1 or TRBD2 (6 bases each). This CDR3 spans 12 amino acids. Trimming removed 1 base at V and 9 bases at J, with 7 bases between. Germline lookup yields CDR1 SEHNR and CDR2 FQNEAQ (reference sequence). The CDR3: CASSLEGGEQFF. The CDR3 coding sequence is TGTGCCAGCAGCTTAGAGGGGGGTGAGCAGTTCTTC.